The 17 T cell receptor beta chains reported below all come from one sample, sequenced in a study of OX40 agonist ivuxolimab in advanced cancers. Generated by immunoSEQ multiplex PCR, the TCRdb table keeps only in-frame clones and is missing some. The data hold tens of thousands of clones, with around nine tenths observed a single time. The input for sequencing was CD4+ or CD8+ T cells sorted from blood, taken in a trial of the OX40 agonist ivuxolimab. The origin of the receptors is an adult with an advanced solid tumor such as melanoma, head and neck, liver or kidney cancer.

This clone was detected once. This sequence joins TRBV5-1 and TRBJ2-3; D may match TRBD1 or TRBD2 (6 bases each). V shed 6 bases and J shed 4 bases, with 15 bases lying between them. Germline CDR1 is SGHRS and CDR2 is YFSETQ. This CDR3 comprises 14 residues. Here the CDR3 DNA reads TGCGCCAGCATGATGAGGGGGGACGCAGATACGCAGTATTTT. Translated, it gives CASMMRGDADTQYF.

The chain has TRBV11-3 and TRBJ1-4; D is possibly TRBD1 (5 bases). Germline assignment: CDR1 SGHNT and CDR2 YENEEA. Trimming removed 0 bases at V and 3 bases at J, with 8 bases between. The CDR3 runs to 15 residues. The CDR3 sequence is CASSLEGLANEKLFF. CDR3 sequence (DNA): TGTGCCAGCAGCTTAGAGGGGCTGGCTAATGAAAAACTGTTTTTT.

The chain recombines TRBV5-4 with TRBJ2-6; 8 bases are a match to TRBD2. CDR3 length: 19 amino acids. The germline gives CDR1 SGHNT, CDR2 YYREEE (reference sequence). The J segment lost 1 base and the V segment lost 1 base, leaving 10 bases of the junction unmatched. CDR3 DNA sequence: TGTGCCAGCAGCTTGCCCCCCGGGAGGGCCCTTTCTGGGGCCAACGTCCTGACTTTC. Protein sequence: CASSLPPGRALSGANVLTF.

The chain couples TRBV7-6 to TRBJ2-7; D is perhaps TRBD1 (5 bases). CDR3 length: 15 residues. V was pared by 4 bases and J by 3 bases, with 16 bases between. Germline CDR1 reads SGHVS; CDR2 reads FNYEAQ. CDR3 DNA: TGTGCCAGCAGCTCCACGACAGTAGGGGTCTACGAGCAGTACTTC. It encodes CASSSTTVGVYEQYF.

The J gene is TRBJ1-2, the V gene TRBV28; the D is unclear. This CDR3 has 12 residues. V shed 4 bases and J shed 4 bases, with 7 bases lying between them. CDR1 is MDHEN and CDR2 is SYDVKM in the germline V gene. Here the CDR3 reads CASSSQPYGYTF. Written as DNA, the CDR3 is TGTGCCAGCAGTTCTCAGCCCTATGGCTACACCTTC.

A single count supports this clone. The chain joins TRBV10-2 to TRBJ2-2; D uncertain. Germline CDR1 and CDR2: WSHSY and SAAADI. The ends were cut back, 1 base at V and 3 bases at J, with 9 bases in the middle. CDR3 length equals 15 residues. The CDR3 loop reads CASSEFETYTGELFF. The DNA for the CDR3 is TGCGCCAGCAGTGAGTTTGAGACTTACACCGGGGAGCTGTTTTTT.

The rearrangement joins TRBV29-1 to TRBJ1-2, with unresolved D. In germline, CDR1 is SQVTM, CDR2 ANQGSEA. The CDR3 has 15 amino acids. The V end lost 4 bases, the J end lost 3 bases, and 18 bases lay between the germline ends. For the CDR3, the DNA is TGCAGCGTTGGGGTTGGCGGGTCGGGATACTATGGCTACACCTTC. Its translation is CSVGVGGSGYYGYTF.

The V and J genes are TRBV27 and TRBJ1-3; 12 bases fit TRBD1. V lost 0 bases, J lost 7 bases, and 1 base stayed unmatched. The CDR3 is made up of 15 amino acids. Germline CDR1 MNHEY, CDR2 SMNVEV (reference sequence). The CDR3 DNA follows: TGTGCCAGCAGTTTATCGGGGACAGGGGGCAACACCATATATTTT. Residues: CASSLSGTGGNTIYF.

The V gene is TRBV6-5, the J gene TRBJ1-2; no firm D call. CDR3 length: 15 residues. V gave up 0 bases and J gave up 3 bases, with 11 bases separating them. Looked up from germline, CDR1 is MNHEY and CDR2 is SVGAGI. The CDR3 DNA reads TGTGCCAGCAGTTACTCGCTGCCCTCCGACTATGGCTACACCTTC. The encoded protein is CASSYSLPSDYGYTF.

The chain has TRBV6-5 and TRBJ2-7; 8 nucleotides match TRBD2. Germline V gives CDR1 MNHEY, CDR2 SVGAGI. J was trimmed by 4 bases and V by 6 bases; bases with no gene match: 5. The CDR3 has 13 amino acids. The CDR3 loop reads CASSSGLGYEQYF. In DNA, the CDR3 is TGTGCCAGCAGCTCGGGACTAGGATACGAGCAGTACTTC.

The chain recombines TRBV11-3 with TRBJ2-7, with D possibly TRBD2 on 5 matching bases. The V end was cut by 3 bases, the J end by 0 bases, with 9 bases between. CDR1 and CDR2 (germline): SGHNT, YENEEA. The CDR3 is 14 residues long. The CDR3 spells CASSFSAVSYEQYF. Here the CDR3 DNA reads TGTGCCAGCAGCTTTTCAGCGGTCTCCTACGAGCAGTACTTC. Full variable domain (missing parts from reference TRBV11-3 and TRBJ2-7): EAGVVQSPRYKIIEKKQPVAFWCNPISGHNTLYWYLQNLGQGPELLIRYENEEAVDDSQLPKDRFSAERLKGVDSTLKIQPAELGDSAVYLCASSFSAVSYEQYFGPGTRLTVT.

V and J are TRBV6-6 and TRBJ2-5; no firm D call. Germline V gene lookup returns CDR1 MNHNY and CDR2 SVGAGI (reference sequence). This CDR3 comprises 14 residues. The ends were cut back, 0 bases at V and 5 bases at J, with 10 bases in the middle. CDR3: CASSYSGLGETQYF. CDR3 DNA: TGTGCCAGCAGTTACTCGGGTCTGGGGGAGACCCAGTACTTC.

The chain carries TRBV9 and TRBJ2-7, with a tentative D call TRBD2 (5 bases). The V gene's germline CDR1 is SGDLS and CDR2 YYNGEE. Trimming cost V 3 bases and J 7 bases, with 14 bases left between them. This CDR3 region has 13 residues. CDR3 region: CASSASTGSEQYF. Written as DNA, the CDR3 is TGTGCCAGCAGCGCTTCGACGGGGAGTGAGCAGTACTTC.

V usage is TRBV4-1 and J usage is TRBJ2-6, with D tentatively TRBD1 or TRBD2 (5 bases each). Germline loops: CDR1 MGHRA, CDR2 YSYEKL. V shed 6 bases and J shed 3 bases, with 9 bases lying between them. This CDR3 spans 14 amino acids. The CDR3 region is CASRRGDGANVLTF. CDR3 in DNA: TGCGCCAGCAGAAGGGGAGATGGGGCCAACGTCCTGACTTTC.

The J gene is TRBJ1-1, the V gene TRBV10-3; TRBD1 is a possible D gene (5 bases). Germline CDR1 and CDR2: ENHRY and SYGVKD. This CDR3 is 14 amino acids long. V lost 4 bases and J lost 7, with 16 bases in between. CDR3 amino acids: CAISGIYQGLEAFF. CDR3 nucleotide sequence: TGTGCCATCAGTGGAATTTACCAGGGACTTGAAGCTTTCTTT.

The CDR3 is CASSGTRDTLNTGELFF. As DNA, the CDR3 is TGTGCCAGCAGTGGAACTCGGGACACACTGAACACCGGGGAGCTGTTTTTT. The chain recombines TRBV25-1 with TRBJ2-2; D is possibly TRBD1 (6 bases). The CDR3 runs to 17 residues. Germline CDR1 and CDR2: MGHDK and SYGVNS. Trimming cost V 4 bases and J 1 base, with 16 bases left between them.

The chain combines TRBV19 with TRBJ2-5, with D possibly TRBD2 on 5 matching bases. The CDR3 totals 14 residues. Germline V gene sequence: CDR1 LNHDA, CDR2 SQIVND (reference sequence). Trimming removed 1 base at V and 5 bases at J, with 11 bases between. CDR3 residues: CASSIGGQSETQYF. CDR3 DNA sequence: TGTGCCAGTAGTATAGGAGGGCAGTCCGAGACCCAGTACTTC.